Listed here are 11 T cell receptor beta chains from one sample, sequenced in a study of PD-L1 blockade in urothelial cancer. The table came from immunoSEQ multiplex PCR; TCRdb's copy has only in-frame clones and leaves some out. This sample carries about 91,000 clones, roughly 90% of them seen once, and the ten largest clones take 8.5% to 9.5%. Material: PBMCs, obtained around atezolizumab (anti-PD-L1) treatment. These receptors all stem from a man aged 55 to 70 with urothelial cancer.

This chain uses TRBV6-1 with TRBJ1-5, with 7 bases aligning to TRBD1. The CDR3 length is 15 residues. Germline V CDR1 and CDR2: MNHNS, SASEGT. V was pared by 7 bases and J by 0 bases, with 6 bases of the junction left unmatched. The CDR3 nucleotides are TGTGCCAGCACCCTCGGGACAGATAGCAATCAGCCCCAGCATTTT. As protein: CASTLGTDSNQPQHF.

The chain couples TRBV7-2 to TRBJ2-5; D might be TRBD2 (7 bases). V was shortened by 3 bases and J by 5 bases, with 16 bases between the two germline ends. Germline V gene lookup returns CDR1 SGHTA and CDR2 FQGNSA. The CDR3 is 15 residues long. CDR3 loop: CASSLPGGGPETQYF. CDR3 in DNA: TGTGCCAGCAGCTTGCCTGGGGGGGGGCCGGAGACCCAGTACTTC.

J is TRBJ1-1 and V is TRBV29-1, with 11 bases identical to TRBD1. The CDR3 is made up of 13 amino acids. The germline V gene has CDR1 SQVTM and CDR2 ANQGSEA. J lost 7 bases, V lost 6 bases, and 7 bases had no gene match. CDR3 amino acids: CSVHRGTGGEAFF. The DNA for the CDR3 is TGCAGCGTCCACCGAGGGACAGGGGGTGAAGCTTTCTTT. The whole variable domain, remainder taken from reference TRBV29-1 and TRBJ1-1, is SAVISQKPSRDICQRGTSLTIQCQVDSQVTMMFWYRQQPGQSLTLIATANQGSEATYESGFVIDKFPISRPNLTFSTLTVSNMSPEDSSIYLCSVHRGTGGEAFFGQGTRLTVV.

This chain connects TRBV14 to TRBJ1-2; no reliable D call. Germline CDR1 and CDR2: SGHDN and FVKESK. The CDR3 runs 13 residues. The V end was cut by 2 bases, the J end by 6 bases, with 10 bases between. CDR3 in amino acids: CASSQMSNDGYTF. CDR3 in DNA: TGTGCCAGCAGCCAAATGTCCAATGATGGCTACACCTTC.

The chain couples TRBV7-9 to TRBJ2-3, with 11 bases lining up with TRBD2. CDR1 and CDR2 from the germline V gene are SEHNR and FQNEAQ (reference sequence). The CDR3 loop spans 17 amino acids. The J segment lost 4 bases and the V segment lost 5 bases, leaving 11 bases of the junction unmatched. The CDR3 coding sequence is TGTGCCAGCAGCCCGGACGGGCTAGCGGGGGGAGCAGATACGCAGTATTTT. Translating it yields CASSPDGLAGGADTQYF. The whole variable domain, remainder taken from reference TRBV7-9 and TRBJ2-3, is DTGVSQNPRHKITKRGQNVTFRCDPISEHNRLYWYRQTLGQGPEFLTYFQNEAQLEKSRLLSDRFSAERPKGSFSTLEIQRTEQGDSAMYLCASSPDGLAGGADTQYFGPGTRLTVL.

The chain employs TRBV30 and TRBJ1-2, with 9 bases aligning to TRBD1. Germline V gene sequence: CDR1 GTSNPN, CDR2 SVGIG (reference sequence). The CDR3 totals 14 residues. J gave up 8 bases and V 2 bases, and 9 bases lay outside the gene matches. CDR3 loop: CAWSSKGTGFGYTF. CDR3 sequence (DNA): TGTGCCTGGAGTAGTAAGGGGACAGGGTTCGGCTACACCTTC. Combining the CDR3 with reference TRBV30 and TRBJ1-2 gives the whole variable domain SQTIHQWPATLVQPVGSPLSLECTVEGTSNPNLYWYRQAAGRGLQLLFYSVGIGQISSEVPQNLSASRPQDRQFILSSKKLLLSDSGFYLCAWSSKGTGFGYTFGSGTRLTVV.

The chain carries TRBV12-5 and TRBJ2-3, with D maybe TRBD2 (5 bases). V was cut by 8 bases and J by 1 base, with 10 bases left in between. Germline lookup yields CDR1 LGHNT and CDR2 FRNRAP. The CDR3 length is 13 residues. CDR3 nucleotides: TGTGCTAGTTGCCGGGGAGGCACAGATACGCAGTATTTT. Its translation: CASCRGGTDTQYF. Filled out from reference TRBV12-5 and TRBJ2-3, the complete variable domain reads DARVTQTPRHKVTEMGQEVTMRCQPILGHNTVFWYRQTMMQGLELLAYFRNRAPLDDSGMPKDRFSAEMPDATLATLKIQPSEPRDSAVYFCASCRGGTDTQYFGPGTRLTVL.

The chain is built from TRBV7-2 and TRBJ2-7; D is perhaps TRBD2 (6 bases). This CDR3 has 16 residues. Per germline, CDR1 SGHTA and CDR2 FQGNSA. V was shortened by 4 bases and J by 2 bases, with 18 bases between the two germline ends. CDR3 amino acids: CASSSSGGGLPYEQYF. The CDR3 region has the DNA TGTGCCAGCAGCTCCTCAGGTGGGGGACTCCCCTACGAGCAGTACTTC.

This chain connects TRBV9 to TRBJ2-1; 9 nucleotides align to TRBD2. From germline, CDR1 is SGDLS and CDR2 YYNGEE. The CDR3 has 17 amino acids. Unmatched junction bases numbered 6, after V lost 0 bases and J lost 2 bases. CDR3 in DNA: TGTGCCAGCAGCGTAGTGGATAGCGGGGGACCCTACAATGAGCAGTTCTTC. This codes for CASSVVDSGGPYNEQFF.

This chain joins TRBV7-3 and TRBJ1-1; TRBD1 matches 7 bases. The V gene end was trimmed by 5 bases and the J gene end by 4 bases; junction bases not matched to a gene: 4. CDR3 length: 13 residues. Germline assignment: CDR1 SGHTA and CDR2 FQGTGA. Here the CDR3 reads CASSNRGSTEAFF. The CDR3, as DNA: TGTGCCAGCAGCAACAGGGGTAGCACTGAAGCTTTCTTT.

The genes are TRBV6-1 and TRBJ2-3; unclear D gene. This CDR3 contains 13 residues. V shed 8 bases and J shed 0 bases, with 9 bases lying between them. Germline CDR1 reads MNHNS; CDR2 reads SASEGT. CDR3 sequence reads: CASLESSTDTQYF. Written as DNA, the CDR3 is TGTGCCAGCCTCGAGAGTAGCACAGATACGCAGTATTTT.